This T cell receptor (beta chain) was captured by sequencing in a study of blood T cell repertoires in COVID-19. Study-wide background: Donors in the United States, Italy and Spain gave samples during acute or convalescent COVID-19. T cells, B-cell-depleted T cells, or PBMCs provided the cDNA or gDNA that served as material.

Trimming cost V 8 bases and J 4 bases, with 37 bases left between them. Per the germline V gene, CDR1 is MNHEY and CDR2 is SMNVEV (reference sequence). The CDR3 runs to 21 residues. Authors' processing steps: Amplification with reference gene primers provided the estimates of nucleated cell counts. Data came from immunoSEQ multiplex PCR; TCRdb stores just in-frame clones and leaves some out. Clone size and V and J calls were adopted from that table, with D and trimming inferred from the DNA. The table has around 340,000 clones, around four fifths seen once. The TCR was taken from a man aged 25-40 years with active or convalescent COVID-19. The sample comprised peripheral blood. The V gene is TRBV27, the J gene TRBJ2-3, with D perhaps matching TRBD2 (10 bases). The CDR3 nucleotides are TGTGCCAGCGCCCTTCAGGAGGGACAGGGTTTTCTAGCGGGAGCCGCAGATACGCAGTATTTT. Amino acid sequence: CASALQEGQGFLAGAADTQYF.